Shown below are 20 T cell receptor beta chains from a single sample sequenced in a study of blood T cell repertoires in COVID-19. Assay used: immunoSEQ multiplex PCR; TCRdb lists only in-frame clones, some missing. Of about 85,000 clones in the sample, more than 80% were seen once. The sequenced sample was peripheral blood. The receptors originated from a human donor in a cohort sampled during active COVID-19.

The chain combines TRBV6-5 with TRBJ2-1, with 11 nucleotides matching TRBD2. The CDR3 contains 15 residues. Per germline, CDR1 MNHEY and CDR2 SVGAGI. V lost 0 bases to trimming and J lost 8 bases; unmatched junction nucleotides: 3. The CDR3 DNA follows: TGTGCCAGCAGTTACTCTCTAGCGGGGGGCCATGAGCAGTTCTTC. Translated: CASSYSLAGGHEQFF.

The rearrangement uses TRBV5-1 and TRBJ2-2; possibly TRBD2 for D (6 bases). The CDR3 runs 15 residues. The germline V gene encodes CDR1 SGHRS and CDR2 YFSETQ. V lost 0 bases to trimming and J lost 8 bases, with 14 bases between them. CDR3: CASSLAAGTAGELFF. The CDR3 DNA sequence: TGCGCCAGCAGCTTGGCCGCGGGAACCGCGGGGGAGCTGTTTTTT.

The chain links TRBV7-3 to TRBJ2-3; possible D gene TRBD2, 6 bases. Germline V lookup: CDR1 SGHTA, CDR2 FQGTGA. The ends were cut back, 5 bases at V and 0 bases at J, with 15 bases in the middle. The length of the CDR3 is 16 residues. The CDR3 coding sequence is TGTGCCAGCAGCCCACTAGCTGGAACTAGCACAGATACGCAGTATTTT. Amino acids: CASSPLAGTSTDTQYF.

V and J are TRBV3-1 (or the pseudogene TRBV3-2) and TRBJ2-7; possibly TRBD2 for D (5 bases). Trimming shortened V by 1 base and J by 4 bases, and 8 bases separated the two germline ends. CDR1 and CDR2 from the germline V gene are LGHDT and YNNKEL (reference sequence). CDR3 length equals 13 residues. CDR3 nucleotides: TGTGCCAGCAGCCAAGGGCTAGCTTACGAGCAGTACTTC. Its translation is CASSQGLAYEQYF.

The rearrangement uses TRBV7-9 and TRBJ2-7; D may be TRBD2 (6 bases). The V end lost 5 bases, the J end lost 11 bases, and 16 bases lay between the germline ends. The CDR3 runs 12 residues. Germline values: CDR1 SEHNR, CDR2 FQNEAQ (reference sequence). CDR3 protein: CASSPRDGLKYF. CDR3 in DNA: TGTGCCAGCAGCCCAAGGGACGGACTAAAGTACTTC.

CDR3 nucleotides: TGTGCCAGCAGGGGACAAGGGAGCTGGGGTGAAAAACTGTTTTTT. Encoded protein: CASRGQGSWGEKLFF. This chain links TRBV2 with TRBJ1-4; TRBD1 is a possible D gene (6 bases). The CDR3 consists of 15 residues. Trimming took 6 bases from V and 7 from J, leaving 18 bases between them. Germline V CDR1 and CDR2: SNHLY, FYNNEI.

The CDR3 protein is CASSPDRDKAQYF. CDR3 in DNA: TGTGCCAGCAGCCCCGACAGGGATAAAGCGCAGTATTTT. V is TRBV7-3 and J is TRBJ2-3; 7 bases map to TRBD1. Trimming removed 5 bases from V and 10 bases from J; junction bases left unmatched: 9. The CDR3 sequence is 13 residues long. The germline CDR1 and CDR2 sequences are SGHTA and FQGTGA. The full variable domain, with the rest looked up from reference TRBV7-3 and TRBJ2-3, is GAGVSQTPSNKVTEKGKYVELRCDPISGHTALYWYRQSLGQGPEFLIYFQGTGAADDSGLPNDRFFAVRPEGSVSTLKIQRTERGDSAVYLCASSPDRDKAQYFGPGTRLTVL.

The rearrangement joins TRBV12-3 or TRBV12-4 to TRBJ2-7; the D is unclear. This CDR3 spans 12 amino acids. The V and J ends lost 0 bases and 6 bases respectively, with 6 bases between them. CDR3 amino acids: CASSLAQVEQYF. CDR3 sequence (DNA): TGTGCCAGCAGTTTAGCGCAGGTCGAGCAGTACTTC.

V gene TRBV15 combines with J gene TRBJ2-3; 10 bases map to TRBD2. This CDR3 has 15 residues. V shed 2 bases and J 7 bases; nucleotides not matched to a gene: 6. The germline CDR1 and CDR2 sequences are LNHNV and YYDKDF (reference sequence). The CDR3, as DNA: TGTGCCACCAGCAGAACTAGCGGGGACGGAAATACGCAGTATTTT. This sequence encodes CATSRTSGDGNTQYF.

This chain uses TRBV5-1 with TRBJ1-3; 9 bases are a match to TRBD1. V dropped 0 bases and J dropped 3; count of bases not matched to a gene: 4. Germline lookup yields CDR1 SGHRS and CDR2 YFSETQ. The CDR3 length is 16 residues. The CDR3 loop is CASSLDRGPGGNTIYF. Here the CDR3 DNA reads TGCGCCAGCAGCTTGGACAGGGGGCCTGGTGGAAACACCATATATTTT.

This chain uses TRBV5-4 with TRBJ2-7; 15 nucleotides align to TRBD2. CDR3 length equals 16 residues. The trim removed 4 bases at V and 2 bases at J, leaving 4 bases unmatched. Looked up from germline, CDR1 is SGHNT and CDR2 is YYREEE (reference sequence). The CDR3, as DNA: TGTGCCAGCAGCGACGGACTAGCGGGGGGGACCTACGAGCAGTACTTC. It yields the protein CASSDGLAGGTYEQYF. Supplemented by reference TRBV5-4 and TRBJ2-7, the full variable domain reads ETGVTQSPTHLIKTRGQQVTLRCSSQSGHNTVSWYQQALGQGPQFIFQYYREEENGRGNFPPRFSGLQFPNYSSELNVNALELDDSALYLCASSDGLAGGTYEQYFGPGTRLTVT.

The chain uses TRBV6-1 and TRBJ1-4; D possibly corresponds to TRBD1 (6 bases). The CDR3 runs 16 residues. CDR1 and CDR2 (germline): MNHNS, SASEGT. Between the trimmed V and J ends, which lost 1 base and 8 bases, there was a span of 17 bases. The CDR3 DNA reads TGTGCCAGCAGTGAAGTACATCTGAGGGGGAAGGAAAAACTGTTTTTT. Protein: CASSEVHLRGKEKLFF.

This clone was picked up one time. This chain uses TRBV24-1 with TRBJ2-5; TRBD1 aligns across 7 bases. The J segment lost 5 bases and the V segment lost 1 base, leaving 9 bases of the junction unmatched. Looked up from germline, CDR1 is KGHDR and CDR2 is SFDVKD. The CDR3 loop spans 16 amino acids. As DNA, the CDR3 is TGTGCCACCAGTGATTTTGCGGCAGGGGGATTGGAGACCCAGTACTTC. Its protein is CATSDFAAGGLETQYF.

This chain joins TRBV11-2 and TRBJ1-1, with D unclear. V lost 3 bases to trimming and J lost 3 bases, with 8 bases between them. Germline loops: CDR1 SGHAT, CDR2 FQNNGV. CDR3 size: 13 residues. The CDR3 spells CASSFFGDTEAFF. The CDR3 DNA follows: TGTGCCAGCAGCTTTTTCGGGGACACTGAAGCTTTCTTT.

The count of this clone is one. The chain has TRBV7-3 and TRBJ1-1, with 10 bases that match TRBD1. V shed 3 bases and J 4 bases; nucleotides not matched to a gene: 8. The CDR3 has 16 amino acids. Germline CDR1 is SGHTA and CDR2 is FQGTGA. The CDR3 sequence: CASSFSSGTGVTEAFF. DNA of the CDR3: TGTGCCAGCAGCTTTTCTTCCGGGACAGGGGTCACTGAAGCTTTCTTT.

V and J are TRBV2 and TRBJ1-5; TRBD1 is a possible D gene (5 bases). Trimming pared 4 bases from V and 6 bases from J, leaving 16 bases between. The V gene's germline CDR1 is SNHLY and CDR2 FYNNEI. The CDR3 is made up of 15 amino acids. CDR3 loop: CASSVGGIRVQPQHF. The CDR3 nucleotides read TGTGCCAGCAGTGTAGGTGGTATCAGGGTTCAGCCCCAGCATTTT.

The chain has TRBV12-3 or TRBV12-4 and TRBJ2-2, with 8 bases that match TRBD1. The trim removed 5 bases at V and 7 bases at J, leaving 3 bases unmatched. CDR3 length: 13 residues. The CDR3, as DNA: TGTGCCAGCAGTCACAGGGGGAGCGGGGAGCTGTTTTTT. Protein: CASSHRGSGELFF.

The rearrangement links TRBV6-5 to TRBJ1-2; D ambiguous. The CDR3 covers 11 residues. V lost 6 bases, J lost 4 bases, and 6 bases lay in between. CDR1 is MNHEY, CDR2 SVGAGI, per germline. The CDR3 DNA reads TGTGCCAGCAGGGTACTCTATGGCTACACCTTC. As protein: CASRVLYGYTF.

The chain uses TRBV19 and TRBJ1-1; a possible D gene is TRBD1 (5 bases). The germline CDR1 and CDR2 sequences are LNHDA and SQIVND (reference sequence). The ends were cut back, 7 bases at V and 2 bases at J, with 11 bases in the middle. The CDR3 runs 13 residues. The CDR3 region is CASIWQGNTEAFF. Here the CDR3 DNA reads TGTGCCAGTATTTGGCAGGGAAACACTGAAGCTTTCTTT.

This chain joins TRBV11-3 and TRBJ2-1; 8 nucleotides align to TRBD1. This CDR3 has 17 residues. Germline V gene sequence: CDR1 SGHNT, CDR2 YENEEA. With 0 bases clipped from V and 4 bases from J, the junction kept 8 bases outside the gene matches. In nucleotides, the CDR3 is TGTGCCAGCAGCTTAGAGGGCAGGGGGCAGGGATACAATGAGCAGTTCTTC. As protein: CASSLEGRGQGYNEQFF. The whole variable domain, filled in from reference TRBV11-3 and TRBJ2-1, reads EAGVVQSPRYKIIEKKQPVAFWCNPISGHNTLYWYLQNLGQGPELLIRYENEEAVDDSQLPKDRFSAERLKGVDSTLKIQPAELGDSAVYLCASSLEGRGQGYNEQFFGPGTRLTVL.